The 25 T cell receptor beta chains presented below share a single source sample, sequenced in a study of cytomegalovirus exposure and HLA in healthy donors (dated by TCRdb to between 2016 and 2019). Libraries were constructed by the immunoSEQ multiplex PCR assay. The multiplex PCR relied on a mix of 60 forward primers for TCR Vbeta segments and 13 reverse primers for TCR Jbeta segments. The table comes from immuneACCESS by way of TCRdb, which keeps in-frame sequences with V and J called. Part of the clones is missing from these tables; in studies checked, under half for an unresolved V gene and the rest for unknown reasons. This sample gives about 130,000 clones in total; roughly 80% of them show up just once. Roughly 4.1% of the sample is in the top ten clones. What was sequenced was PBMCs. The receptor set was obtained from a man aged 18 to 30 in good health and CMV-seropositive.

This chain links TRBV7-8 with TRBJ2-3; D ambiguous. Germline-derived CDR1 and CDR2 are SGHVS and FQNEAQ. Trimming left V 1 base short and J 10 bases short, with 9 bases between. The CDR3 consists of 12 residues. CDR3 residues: CASSLDRGPQYF. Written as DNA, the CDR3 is TGTGCCAGCAGCTTAGACCGTGGGCCGCAGTATTTT.

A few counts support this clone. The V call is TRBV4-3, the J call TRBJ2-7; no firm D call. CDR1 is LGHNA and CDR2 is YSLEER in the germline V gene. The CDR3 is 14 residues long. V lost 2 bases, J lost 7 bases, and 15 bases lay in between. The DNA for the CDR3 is TGCGCCAGCAGCCAACATTACGGTGATCTTGAGCAGTACTTC. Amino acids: CASSQHYGDLEQYF.

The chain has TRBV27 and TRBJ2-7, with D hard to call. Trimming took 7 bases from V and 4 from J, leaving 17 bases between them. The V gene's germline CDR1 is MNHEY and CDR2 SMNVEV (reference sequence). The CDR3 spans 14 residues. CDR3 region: CASTYPHLVYEQYF. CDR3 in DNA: TGTGCCAGCACCTATCCCCACCTAGTTTACGAGCAGTACTTC.

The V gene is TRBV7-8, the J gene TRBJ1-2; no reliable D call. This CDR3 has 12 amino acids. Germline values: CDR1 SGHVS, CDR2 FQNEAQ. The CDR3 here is CATDSINYGYTF. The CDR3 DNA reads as TGTGCAACAGATTCGATTAACTATGGCTACACCTTC.

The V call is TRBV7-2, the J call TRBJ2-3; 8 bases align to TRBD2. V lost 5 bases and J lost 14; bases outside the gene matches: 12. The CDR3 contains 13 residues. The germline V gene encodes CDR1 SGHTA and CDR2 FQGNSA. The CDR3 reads CASSPGGRGGRYF. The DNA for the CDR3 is TGTGCCAGCAGCCCGGGGGGGCGGGGAGGGCGGTATTTT. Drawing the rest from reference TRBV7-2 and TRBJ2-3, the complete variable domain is GAGVSQSPSNKVTEKGKDVELRCDPISGHTALYWYRQSLGQGLEFLIYFQGNSAPDKSGLPSDRFSAERTGGSVSTLTIQRTQQEDSAVYLCASSPGGRGGRYFGPGTRLTVL.

For the CDR3, the DNA is TGTGCCAGCAGCACCCGGACAGGGCTTGGATCGACTAATGAAAAACTGTTTTTT. It translates to CASSTRTGLGSTNEKLFF. The J gene is TRBJ1-4, the V gene TRBV7-9; the match to TRBD1 covers 8 bases. The trim removed 5 bases at V and 2 bases at J, leaving 13 bases unmatched. The CDR3 length is 18 residues. CDR1 is SEHNR and CDR2 is FQNEAQ in the germline V gene (reference sequence).

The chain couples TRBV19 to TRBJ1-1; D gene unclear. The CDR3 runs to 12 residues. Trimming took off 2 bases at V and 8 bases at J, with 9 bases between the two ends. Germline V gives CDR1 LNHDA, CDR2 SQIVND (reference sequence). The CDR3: CASSIRETEAFF. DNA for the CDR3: TGTGCCAGTAGTATAAGGGAGACCGAAGCTTTCTTT.

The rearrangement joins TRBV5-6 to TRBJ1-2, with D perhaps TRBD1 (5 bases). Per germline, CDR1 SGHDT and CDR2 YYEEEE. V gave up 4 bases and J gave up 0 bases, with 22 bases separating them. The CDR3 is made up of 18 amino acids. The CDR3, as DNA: TGTGCCAGCAGCGCTACGTCCAGGGTCGGGCTAACTAACTATGGCTACACCTTC. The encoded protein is CASSATSRVGLTNYGYTF.

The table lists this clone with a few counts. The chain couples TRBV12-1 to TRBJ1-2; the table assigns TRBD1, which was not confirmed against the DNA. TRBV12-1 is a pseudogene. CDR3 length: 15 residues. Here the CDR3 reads CASSFGLQLEYGYTF. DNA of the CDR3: TGTGCCAGCAGCTTTGGGCTACAGCTCGAGTATGGCTACACCTTC.

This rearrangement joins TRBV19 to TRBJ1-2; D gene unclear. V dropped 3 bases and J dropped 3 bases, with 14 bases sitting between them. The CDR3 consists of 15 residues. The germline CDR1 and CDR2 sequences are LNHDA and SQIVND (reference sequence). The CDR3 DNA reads TGTGCCAGTAGTATCCCTGGCGGCCCCTACTATGGCTACACCTTC. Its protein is CASSIPGGPYYGYTF.

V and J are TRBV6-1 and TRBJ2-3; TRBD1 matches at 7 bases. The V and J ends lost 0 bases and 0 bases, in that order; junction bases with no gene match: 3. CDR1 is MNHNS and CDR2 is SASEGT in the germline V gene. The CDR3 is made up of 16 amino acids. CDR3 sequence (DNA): TGTGCCAGCAGTGAAGCGACAGGGATAAGCACAGATACGCAGTATTTT. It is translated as CASSEATGISTDTQYF.

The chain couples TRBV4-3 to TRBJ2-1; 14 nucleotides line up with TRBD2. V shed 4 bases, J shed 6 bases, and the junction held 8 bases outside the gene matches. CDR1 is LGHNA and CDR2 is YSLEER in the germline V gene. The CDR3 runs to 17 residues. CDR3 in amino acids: CASSLGLAGGPRNEQFF. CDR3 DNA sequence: TGCGCCAGCAGCCTTGGACTAGCGGGAGGCCCACGCAATGAGCAGTTCTTC.

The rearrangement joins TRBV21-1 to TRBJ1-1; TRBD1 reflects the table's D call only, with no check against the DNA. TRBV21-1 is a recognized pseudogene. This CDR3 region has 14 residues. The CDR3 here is CASQGQCLNTEAFF. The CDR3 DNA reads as TGTGCCAGCCAAGGACAGTGCTTGAACACTGAAGCTTTCTTT.

The CDR3 bases are TGTGCCAGCAGATCTAGCGGGAGCTCCTACAATGAGCAGTTCTTC. It codes for CASRSSGSSYNEQFF. The chain recombines TRBV6-5 with TRBJ2-1, with TRBD2 matching 10 bases. J was trimmed by 0 bases and V by 6 bases; bases with no gene match: 2. Germline-derived CDR1 and CDR2 are MNHEY and SVGAGI. This CDR3 is built from 15 residues.

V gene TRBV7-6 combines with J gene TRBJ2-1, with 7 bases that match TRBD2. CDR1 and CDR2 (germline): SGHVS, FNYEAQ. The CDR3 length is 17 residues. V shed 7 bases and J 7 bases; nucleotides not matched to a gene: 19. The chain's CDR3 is CASTRGGFRAGSNEQFF. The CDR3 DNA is TGTGCCAGCACCCGCGGGGGTTTCAGAGCTGGATCTAATGAGCAGTTCTTC.

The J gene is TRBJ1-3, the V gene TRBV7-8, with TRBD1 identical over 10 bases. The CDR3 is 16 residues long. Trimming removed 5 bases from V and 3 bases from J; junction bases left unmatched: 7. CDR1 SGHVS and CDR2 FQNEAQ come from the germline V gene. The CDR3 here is CASSPRDRGGGNTIYF. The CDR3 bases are TGTGCCAGCAGCCCGAGGGACAGGGGAGGTGGAAACACCATATATTTT.

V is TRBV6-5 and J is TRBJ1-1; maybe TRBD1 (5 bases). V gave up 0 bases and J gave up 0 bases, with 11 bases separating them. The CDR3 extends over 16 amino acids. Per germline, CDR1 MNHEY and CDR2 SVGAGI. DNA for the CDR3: TGTGCCAGCAGTTACTCAGGGGTCCCCTTGAACACTGAAGCTTTCTTT. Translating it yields CASSYSGVPLNTEAFF.

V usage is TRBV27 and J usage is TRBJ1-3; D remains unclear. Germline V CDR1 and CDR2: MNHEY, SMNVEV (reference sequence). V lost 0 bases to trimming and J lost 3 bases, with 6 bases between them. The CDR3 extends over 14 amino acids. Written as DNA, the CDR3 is TGTGCCAGCAGTTTATCGCTCAGTGGAAACACCATATATTTT. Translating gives CASSLSLSGNTIYF.

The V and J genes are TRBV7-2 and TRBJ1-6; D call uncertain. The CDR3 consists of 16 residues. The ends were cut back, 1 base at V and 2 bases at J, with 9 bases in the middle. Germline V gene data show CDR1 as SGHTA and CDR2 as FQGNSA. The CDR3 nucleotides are TGTGCCAGCAGCTTAGGTCGCCTAACCTATAATTCACCCCTCCACTTT. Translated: CASSLGRLTYNSPLHF. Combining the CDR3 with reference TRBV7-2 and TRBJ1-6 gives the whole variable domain GAGVSQSPSNKVTEKGKDVELRCDPISGHTALYWYRQSLGQGLEFLIYFQGNSAPDKSGLPSDRFSAERTGGSVSTLTIQRTQQEDSAVYLCASSLGRLTYNSPLHFGNGTRLTVT.

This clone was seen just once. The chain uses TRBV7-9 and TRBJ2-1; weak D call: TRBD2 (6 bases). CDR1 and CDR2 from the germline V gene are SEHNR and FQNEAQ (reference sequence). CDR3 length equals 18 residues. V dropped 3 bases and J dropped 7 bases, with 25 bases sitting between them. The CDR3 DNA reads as TGTGCCAGCAGCTTCTTGGCGGGGCCTAGCGATATGTCAAATGAGCAGTTCTTC. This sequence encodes CASSFLAGPSDMSNEQFF.

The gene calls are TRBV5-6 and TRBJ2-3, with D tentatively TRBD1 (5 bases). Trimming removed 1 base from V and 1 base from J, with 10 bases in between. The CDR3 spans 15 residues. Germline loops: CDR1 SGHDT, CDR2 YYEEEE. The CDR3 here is CASSLFRAGTDTQYF. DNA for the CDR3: TGTGCCAGCAGCTTGTTCAGGGCCGGCACAGATACGCAGTATTTT.

CDR3 sequence reads: CASSETGFSYEQYF. CDR3 nucleotides: TGCGCCAGCAGTGAGACGGGTTTCTCCTACGAGCAGTACTTC. The chain carries TRBV10-2 and TRBJ2-7; D is unclear. This CDR3 region has 14 residues. Trimming left V 2 bases short and J 0 bases short, with 8 bases between. The germline CDR1 and CDR2 sequences are WSHSY and SAAADI.

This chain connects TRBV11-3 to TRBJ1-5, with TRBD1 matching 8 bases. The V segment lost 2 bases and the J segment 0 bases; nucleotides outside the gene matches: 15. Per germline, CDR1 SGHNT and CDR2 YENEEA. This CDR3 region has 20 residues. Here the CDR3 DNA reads TGTGCCAGCAGCTTAACCCCACCCACAGGGGGTGGCTTTAGCAATCAGCCCCAGCATTTT. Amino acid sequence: CASSLTPPTGGGFSNQPQHF.

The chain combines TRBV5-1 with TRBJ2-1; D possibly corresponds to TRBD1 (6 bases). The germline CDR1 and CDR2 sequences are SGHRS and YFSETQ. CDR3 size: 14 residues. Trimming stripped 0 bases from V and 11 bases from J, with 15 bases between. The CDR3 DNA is TGCGCCAGCAGCTTGGAAAGGAGACAGGATCAGCAGTTCTTC. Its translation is CASSLERRQDQQFF.

The CDR3 spells CASSDRGWDYGYTF. The CDR3 bases are TGTGCCAGCAGTGACAGGGGATGGGACTATGGCTACACCTTC. The rearrangement joins TRBV6-1 to TRBJ1-2, with D perhaps matching TRBD1 (6 bases). Trimming removed 3 bases from V and 3 bases from J, with 11 bases in between. The CDR3 consists of 14 residues. Germline V gene sequence: CDR1 MNHNS, CDR2 SASEGT.